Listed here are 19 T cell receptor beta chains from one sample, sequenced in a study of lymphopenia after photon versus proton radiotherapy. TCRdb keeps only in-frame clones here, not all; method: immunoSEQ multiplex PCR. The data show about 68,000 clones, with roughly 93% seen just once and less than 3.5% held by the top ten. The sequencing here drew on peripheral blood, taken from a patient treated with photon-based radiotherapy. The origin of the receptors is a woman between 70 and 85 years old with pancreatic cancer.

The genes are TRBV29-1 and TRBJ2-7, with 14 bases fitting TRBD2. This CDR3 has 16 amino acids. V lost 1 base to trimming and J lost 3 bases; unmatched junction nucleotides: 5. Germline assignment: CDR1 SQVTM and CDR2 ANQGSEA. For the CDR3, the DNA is TGCAGCGTTGAAGGGGGGACTAGCGGGAGTTTCTACGAGCAGTACTTC. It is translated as CSVEGGTSGSFYEQYF.

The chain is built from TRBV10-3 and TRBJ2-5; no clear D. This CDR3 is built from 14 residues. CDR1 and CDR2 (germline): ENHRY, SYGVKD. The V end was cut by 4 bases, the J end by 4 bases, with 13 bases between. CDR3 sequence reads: CAISVTAPPETQYF. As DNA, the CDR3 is TGTGCCATCAGTGTGACTGCCCCCCCAGAGACCCAGTACTTC.

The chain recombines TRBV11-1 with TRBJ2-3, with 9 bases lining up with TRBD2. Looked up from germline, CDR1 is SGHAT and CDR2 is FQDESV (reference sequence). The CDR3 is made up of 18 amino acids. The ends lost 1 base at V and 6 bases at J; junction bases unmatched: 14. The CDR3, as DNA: TGTGCCAGCAGCTTAGGTCCCCTCCTATTGGCGGGGGGGGATACGCAGTATTTT. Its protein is CASSLGPLLLAGGDTQYF.

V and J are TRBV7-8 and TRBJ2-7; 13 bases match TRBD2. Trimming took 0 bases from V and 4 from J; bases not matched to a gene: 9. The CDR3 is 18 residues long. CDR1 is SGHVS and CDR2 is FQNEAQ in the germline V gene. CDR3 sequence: CASSLARRTSGSRYEQYF. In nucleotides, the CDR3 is TGTGCCAGCAGCTTAGCTAGGAGGACTAGCGGGAGTCGGTACGAGCAGTACTTC.

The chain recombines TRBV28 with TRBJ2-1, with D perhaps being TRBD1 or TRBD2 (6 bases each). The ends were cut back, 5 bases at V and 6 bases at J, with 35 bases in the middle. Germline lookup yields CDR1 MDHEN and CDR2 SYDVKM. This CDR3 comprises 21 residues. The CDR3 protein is CASSTNPGTEVRGQVSNEQFF. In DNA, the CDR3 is TGTGCCAGCAGTACGAATCCCGGGACTGAGGTCCGGGGGCAGGTTTCCAATGAGCAGTTCTTC. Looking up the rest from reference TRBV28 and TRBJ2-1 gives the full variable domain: DVKVTQSSRYLVKRTGEKVFLECVQDMDHENMFWYRQDPGLGLRLIYFSYDVKMKEKGDIPEGYSVSREKKERFSLILESASTNQTSMYLCASSTNPGTEVRGQVSNEQFFGPGTRLTVL.

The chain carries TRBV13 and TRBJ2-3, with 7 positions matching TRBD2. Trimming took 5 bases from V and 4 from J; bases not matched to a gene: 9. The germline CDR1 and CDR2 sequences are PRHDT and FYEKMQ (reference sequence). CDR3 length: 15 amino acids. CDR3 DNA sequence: TGTGCCAGCAGCCCCGGACTAGTCGGTGCAGATACGCAGTATTTT. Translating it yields CASSPGLVGADTQYF.

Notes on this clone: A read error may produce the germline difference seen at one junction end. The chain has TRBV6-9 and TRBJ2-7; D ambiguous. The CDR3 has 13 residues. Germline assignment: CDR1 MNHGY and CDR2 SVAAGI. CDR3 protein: CASSYSYGSPLDF. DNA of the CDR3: TGTGCCAGCAGTTACTCGTACGGTTCCCCTCTGGACTTC.

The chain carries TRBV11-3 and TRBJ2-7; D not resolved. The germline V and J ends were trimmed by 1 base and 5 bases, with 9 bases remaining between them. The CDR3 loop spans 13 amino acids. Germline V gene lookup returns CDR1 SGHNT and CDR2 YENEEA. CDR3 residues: CASSLGLRDEQYF. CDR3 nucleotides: TGTGCCAGCAGCTTAGGACTTCGGGACGAGCAGTACTTC. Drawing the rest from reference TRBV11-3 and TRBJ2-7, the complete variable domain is EAGVVQSPRYKIIEKKQPVAFWCNPISGHNTLYWYLQNLGQGPELLIRYENEEAVDDSQLPKDRFSAERLKGVDSTLKIQPAELGDSAVYLCASSLGLRDEQYFGPGTRLTVT.

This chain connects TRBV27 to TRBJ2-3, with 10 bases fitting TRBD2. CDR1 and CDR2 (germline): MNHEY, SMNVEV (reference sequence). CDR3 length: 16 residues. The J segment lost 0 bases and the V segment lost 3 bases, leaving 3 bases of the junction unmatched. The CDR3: CASSFSGRASTDTQYF. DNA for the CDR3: TGTGCCAGCAGTTTCAGCGGGAGGGCTAGCACAGATACGCAGTATTTT.

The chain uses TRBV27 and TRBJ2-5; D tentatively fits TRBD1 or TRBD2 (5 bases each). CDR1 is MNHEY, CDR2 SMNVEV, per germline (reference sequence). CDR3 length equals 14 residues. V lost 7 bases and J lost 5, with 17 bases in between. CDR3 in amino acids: CASTLVGRRETQYF. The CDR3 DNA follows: TGTGCCAGCACGCTTGTGGGGCGGAGGGAGACCCAGTACTTC.

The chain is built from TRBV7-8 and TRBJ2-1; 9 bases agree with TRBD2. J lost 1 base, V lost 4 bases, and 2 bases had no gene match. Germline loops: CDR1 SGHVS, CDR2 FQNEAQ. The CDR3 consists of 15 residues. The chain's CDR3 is CASSSTSGSYNEQFF. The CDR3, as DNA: TGTGCCAGCAGCTCAACTAGCGGGTCCTACAATGAGCAGTTCTTC.

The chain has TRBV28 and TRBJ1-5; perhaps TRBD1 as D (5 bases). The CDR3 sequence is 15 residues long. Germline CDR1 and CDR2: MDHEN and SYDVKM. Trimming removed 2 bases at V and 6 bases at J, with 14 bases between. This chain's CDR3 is CASSLGGTTGQPQHF. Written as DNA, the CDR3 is TGTGCCAGCAGTTTAGGGGGAACGACGGGTCAGCCCCAGCATTTT.

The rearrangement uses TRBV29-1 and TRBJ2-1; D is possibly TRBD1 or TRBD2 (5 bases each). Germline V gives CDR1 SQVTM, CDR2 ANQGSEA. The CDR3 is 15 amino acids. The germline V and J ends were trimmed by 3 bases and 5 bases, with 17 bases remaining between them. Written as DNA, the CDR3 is TGCAGCGTTGAGTGGCAGGGAGCGAGGAACAATGAGCAGTTCTTC. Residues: CSVEWQGARNNEQFF.

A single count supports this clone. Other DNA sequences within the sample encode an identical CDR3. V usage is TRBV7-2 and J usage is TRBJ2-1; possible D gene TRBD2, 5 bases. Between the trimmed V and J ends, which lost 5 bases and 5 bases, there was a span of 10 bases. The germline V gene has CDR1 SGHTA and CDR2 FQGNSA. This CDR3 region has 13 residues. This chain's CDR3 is CASSPGLHNEQFF. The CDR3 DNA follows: TGTGCCAGCAGCCCCGGACTGCACAATGAGCAGTTCTTC.

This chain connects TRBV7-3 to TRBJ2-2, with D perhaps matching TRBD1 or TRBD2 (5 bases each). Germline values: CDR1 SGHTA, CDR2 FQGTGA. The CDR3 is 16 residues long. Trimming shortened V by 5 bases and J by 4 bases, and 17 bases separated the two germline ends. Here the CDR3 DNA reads TGTGCCAGCAGCCCTGCCGGGGCCCCGATCACCGGGGAGCTGTTTTTT. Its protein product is CASSPAGAPITGELFF. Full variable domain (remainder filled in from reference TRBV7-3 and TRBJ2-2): GAGVSQTPSNKVTEKGKYVELRCDPISGHTALYWYRQSLGQGPEFLIYFQGTGAADDSGLPNDRFFAVRPEGSVSTLKIQRTERGDSAVYLCASSPAGAPITGELFFGEGSRLTVL.

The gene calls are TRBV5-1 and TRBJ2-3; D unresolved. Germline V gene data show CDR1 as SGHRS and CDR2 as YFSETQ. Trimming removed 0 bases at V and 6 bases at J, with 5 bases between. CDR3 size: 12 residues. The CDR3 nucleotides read TGCGCCAGCAGCTTGGTGGGCGATACGCAGTATTTT. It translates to CASSLVGDTQYF.

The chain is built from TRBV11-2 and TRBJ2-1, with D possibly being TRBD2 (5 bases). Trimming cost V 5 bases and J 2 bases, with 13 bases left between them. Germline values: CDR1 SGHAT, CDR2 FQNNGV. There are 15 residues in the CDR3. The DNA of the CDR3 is TGTGCCAGCAGCCTGGGCAGCGGCCCCTACAATGAGCAGTTCTTC. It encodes CASSLGSGPYNEQFF.

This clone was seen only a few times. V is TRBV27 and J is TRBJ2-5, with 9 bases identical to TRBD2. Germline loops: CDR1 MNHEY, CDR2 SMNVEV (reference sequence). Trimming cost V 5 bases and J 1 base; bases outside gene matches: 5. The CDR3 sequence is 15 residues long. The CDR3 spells CASSGQTSGQETQYF. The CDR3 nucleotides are TGTGCCAGCAGTGGCCAGACTAGCGGCCAAGAGACCCAGTACTTC.

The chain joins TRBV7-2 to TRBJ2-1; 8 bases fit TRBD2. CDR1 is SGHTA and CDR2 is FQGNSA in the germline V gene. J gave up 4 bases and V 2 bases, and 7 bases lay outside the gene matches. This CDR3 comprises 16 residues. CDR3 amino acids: CASSLSASGRYNEQFF. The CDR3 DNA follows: TGTGCCAGCAGCTTATCTGCGAGCGGGAGATACAATGAGCAGTTCTTC.